This passage covers 17 T cell receptor beta chains from one sample sequenced in a study of Graves' ophthalmopathy and Graves' hyperthyroidism. Beta-chain TCR CDR3 regions were amplified from RNA transcripts. Second-round multiplex PCR followed a first-round RT-PCR using HTBI primers. Via MiXCR, TCRdb re-called the multiplex PCR reads, giving one row per CDR3 protein. The table lists about 620,000 distinct CDR3 sequences, 20% to 25% of them singletons. The sequenced sample consisted of peripheral blood. These receptors all come from a woman in her late teens or twenties with stable Graves' hyperthyroidism. Some clones in this sample may be carry-over from other donors' samples.

The sample holds many counts of this clonotype. V and J are TRBV9 and TRBJ2-2; 10 bases agree with TRBD2. This CDR3 is 16 amino acids long. CDR1 and CDR2 (germline): SGDLS, YYNGEE. V shed 0 bases, J shed 1 base, and the junction held 0 bases outside the gene matches. The CDR3 sequence is CASSVASGGNTGELFF. The DNA for the CDR3 is TGTGCCAGCAGCGTAGCTAGCGGGGGGAACACCGGGGAGCTGTTTTTT.

This clonotype was picked up many times. The gene calls are TRBV19 and TRBJ1-4, with 7 bases fitting TRBD1. This CDR3 has 16 residues. The germline gives CDR1 LNHDA, CDR2 SQIVND (reference sequence). The ends lost 4 bases at V and 8 bases at J; junction bases unmatched: 13. DNA for the CDR3: TGTGCCAGTAGTAGACACCCAACAGGGGTGGAAGAAAAACTGTTTTTT. Translating gives CASSRHPTGVEEKLFF.

The table lists this clonotype with many counts. The chain is built from TRBV30 and TRBJ1-1, with D tentatively TRBD1 (5 bases). The CDR3 loop spans 14 amino acids. Germline values: CDR1 GTSNPN, CDR2 SVGIG (reference sequence). The ends were cut back, 1 base at V and 2 bases at J, with 11 bases in the middle. The DNA for the CDR3 is TGTGCCTGGAGTGGCCCAGGGACTAACACTGAAGCTTTCTTT. Amino acids: CAWSGPGTNTEAFF.

The rearrangement links TRBV6-2 or TRBV6-3 to TRBJ2-5; 10 bases match TRBD2. There are 18 residues in the CDR3. V shed 4 bases and J 1 base; nucleotides not matched to a gene: 12. Germline V gene sequence: CDR1 MNHEY, CDR2 SVGEGT. CDR3 sequence: CASSSSGLAGVLQETQYF. CDR3 DNA sequence: TGTGCCAGCAGTTCCTCCGGTCTAGCGGGGGTTCTCCAAGAGACCCAGTACTTC.

In regard to this clonotype: Germline and junction disagree at one end, which may indicate a read error. The rearrangement uses TRBV30 and TRBJ1-1; D is possibly TRBD1 (6 bases). The CDR3 has 13 residues. Germline loops: CDR1 GTSNPN, CDR2 SVGIG (reference sequence). In DNA, the CDR3 is TGTGCCTGGAGTGGACAGGAGTACACTGATGCTTTCTTT. Translation: CAWSGQEYTDAFF.

This rearrangement joins TRBV12-3 or TRBV12-4 to TRBJ1-1, with unresolved D. This CDR3 region has 10 residues. V shed 3 bases and J shed 6 bases, with 2 bases lying between them. DNA of the CDR3: TGTGCCAGCAGTTTCTCTGAAGCTTTCTTT. The encoded protein is CASSFSEAFF.

This clonotype has a handful of counts. The chain employs TRBV5-1 and TRBJ2-7; 10 bases map to TRBD1. Germline loops: CDR1 SGHRS, CDR2 YFSETQ. V lost 2 bases, J lost 4 bases, and 6 bases stayed unmatched. The CDR3 loop spans 15 amino acids. The CDR3 spells CASSLGTGDFYEQYF. In DNA form, the CDR3 reads TGCGCCAGCAGCTTAGGGACAGGGGATTTTTACGAGCAGTACTTC.

In its sample, this clonotype was seen a few times. The chain uses TRBV6-1 and TRBJ2-7; 11 bases map to TRBD1. CDR1 and CDR2 (germline): MNHNS, SASEGT. V was clipped by 4 bases and J by 5 bases; unmatched bases: 4. The CDR3 is 14 residues long. CDR3 nucleotide sequence: TGTGCCAGCAGTGCGGGACAGGGGGTTAACGAGCAGTACTTC. As protein: CASSAGQGVNEQYF.

This clonotype has only a few counts. The chain joins TRBV11-2 to TRBJ1-5, with D perhaps TRBD1 (5 bases). The CDR3 has 16 residues. Looked up from germline, CDR1 is SGHAT and CDR2 is FQNNGV. V lost 4 bases, J lost 1 base, and 14 bases lay in between. The DNA for the CDR3 is TGTGCCAGCAGCTCCGGACGACAGTTCAGCAATCAGCCCCAGCATTTT. Its protein is CASSSGRQFSNQPQHF. The variable domain in full, completed from reference TRBV11-2 and TRBJ1-5, reads EAGVAQSPRYKIIEKRQSVAFWCNPISGHATLYWYQQILGQGPKLLIQFQNNGVVDDSQLPKDRFSAERLKGVDSTLKIQPAKLEDSAVYLCASSSGRQFSNQPQHFGDGTRLSIL.

Only a few counts were recorded for this clonotype. This chain uses TRBV30 with TRBJ1-2; TRBD1 might be the D (6 bases). CDR3 length: 20 residues. Trimming stripped 0 bases from V and 5 bases from J, with 31 bases between. In germline, CDR1 is GTSNPN, CDR2 SVGIG (reference sequence). The CDR3 here is CAWSVIRGVRTSAPGYGYTF. CDR3 nucleotide sequence: TGTGCCTGGAGTGTCATAAGGGGGGTGAGGACCTCAGCCCCGGGGTATGGCTACACCTTC.

This clonotype was counted at least ten times. The rearrangement links TRBV12-3 or TRBV12-4 to TRBJ1-6; D might be TRBD1 (5 bases). The CDR3 runs 14 residues. Trimming removed 6 bases at V and 11 bases at J, with 17 bases between. In DNA form, the CDR3 reads TGTGCCAGCAGCCAACCAGGGCGGGGAGCACCCCTCCACTTT. Translating gives CASSQPGRGAPLHF.

This clonotype was seen repeatedly, ten times or more. The V call is TRBV11-1, the J call TRBJ1-2, with a possible D match to TRBD1 (5 bases). Trimming removed 5 bases at V and 4 bases at J, with 20 bases between. The germline CDR1 and CDR2 sequences are SGHAT and FQDESV (reference sequence). The CDR3 contains 16 residues. CDR3 residues: CASSGRQSQRGYGYTF. CDR3 nucleotides: TGTGCCAGCAGCGGCAGACAGTCTCAACGGGGCTATGGCTACACCTTC.

Notes on this clonotype: A read error may explain this, as a much larger clone is one base away. No conserved phenylalanine or tryptophan ends this CDR3, so it is likely a read error. The chain is built from TRBV7-2 and TRBJ1-5; tentatively, D is TRBD1 (6 bases). The CDR3 is 15 amino acids. In germline, CDR1 is SGHTA, CDR2 FQGNSA. Trimming took 4 bases from V and 9 from J, leaving 19 bases between them. The DNA of the CDR3 is TGTGCCAGCAGCTCGGAGGGGGGGCCAGGGCGGCCCCAGCATTTG. Translation gives CASSSEGGPGRPQHL.

This clonotype was picked up many times. The chain uses TRBV28 and TRBJ2-7; no clear D. Deletions cut 6 bases from V and 10 bases from J, with 19 bases between. This CDR3 spans 13 amino acids. CDR1 is MDHEN, CDR2 SYDVKM, per germline. The CDR3 region is CASRPYKGMRQYF. The CDR3 bases are TGTGCCAGCAGACCCTATAAGGGTATGAGACAGTACTTC.

This clonotype has ten or more counts. The chain links TRBV12-3 or TRBV12-4 to TRBJ2-7; D is uncertain. V dropped 6 bases and J dropped 2 bases, with 11 bases sitting between them. This CDR3 has 13 amino acids. The CDR3 DNA reads as TGTGCCAGCAGCCCAGAATCCACCTACGAGCAGTACTTC. Translating it yields CASSPESTYEQYF.

This clonotype has ten or more counts. The gene calls are TRBV6-2 or TRBV6-3 and TRBJ2-7; 9 bases fit TRBD2. V trimming: 6 bases; J trimming: 3 bases; junction bases outside the gene matches: 9. The germline V gene has CDR1 MNHEY and CDR2 SVGEGT. The CDR3 consists of 15 residues. The CDR3 DNA follows: TGTGCCAGCAGCGCCGCGGGACTAGCAGACTACGAGCAGTACTTC. This encodes CASSAAGLADYEQYF.

This clonotype was seen ten or more times. The CDR3 region has the DNA TGTGCCAGCAGCTTGGACCACTCTCCCGGCTCCTACGAGCAGTACTTC. Its translation is CASSLDHSPGSYEQYF. The V gene is TRBV11-2, the J gene TRBJ2-7; D not certain. The CDR3 covers 16 residues. Germline V CDR1 and CDR2: SGHAT, FQNNGV. The V end lost 3 bases, the J end lost 0 bases, and 15 bases lay between the germline ends.